The rows below give T cell receptor beta chains drawn from one sample of a study of tumor T cells in aggressive B-cell lymphoma. The repertoire was sequenced with immunoSEQ multiplex PCR; TCRdb's copy has only in-frame clones and lacks some. The sample has 9,500 to 13,000 clones, about 91% seen once. Sequences were obtained from tumor tissue. Every receptor here comes from an adult with diffuse large B cell lymphoma. Both conserved end residues are part of each CDR3. Each record gives: V gene, clone size, CDR3 length, D gene, J gene, CDR3 DNA, CDR3 protein. A D gene is named only where the DNA matches it firmly. Size values are once, few and many counts, or a class for expanded clones, and some rows have none.

V: TRBV27; size: .; length: 13; D: TRBD1; J: TRBJ1-2; DNA: TGTGCCAGCGGGCGGACAGGGCAATATGGCTACACCTTC; CDR3: CASGRTGQYGYTF
V: TRBV5-1; size: .; length: 15; D: TRBD2; J: TRBJ2-2; DNA: TGCGCCAGCAGCTTAGCGGGAGGGGGCACCGGGGAGCTGTTTTTT; CDR3: CASSLAGGGTGELFF
V: TRBV7-2; size: .; length: 15; D: .; J: TRBJ2-7; DNA: TGTGCCAGCAGCCCTCTTCGAGGTGTCGCCTACGAGCAGTACTTC; CDR3: CASSPLRGVAYEQYF
V: TRBV7-9; size: .; length: 11; D: .; J: TRBJ1-4; DNA: TGTGCCAGCACCGATGAGGAAAAACTGTTTTTT; CDR3: CASTDEEKLFF
V: TRBV5-1; size: .; length: 13; D: TRBD1; J: TRBJ1-2; DNA: TGCGCCAGCAGCCTACAGGGGGACTATGGCTACACCTTC; CDR3: CASSLQGDYGYTF
V: TRBV28; size: .; length: 14; D: .; J: TRBJ2-1; DNA: TGTGCCAGCAGTTTATCCAGGTACTACAATGAGCAGTTCTTC; CDR3: CASSLSRYYNEQFF
V: TRBV7-8; size: few; length: 15; D: TRBD1; J: TRBJ1-1; DNA: TGTGCCAGCAGCTTTAAGAGACAGGGGAACACTGAAGCTTTCTTT; CDR3: CASSFKRQGNTEAFF
V: TRBV7-6; size: .; length: 13; D: .; J: TRBJ1-3; DNA: TGTGCCAGCAGCTTATTGGAGGGAAACACCATATATTTT; CDR3: CASSLLEGNTIYF
V: TRBV19; size: .; length: 17; D: .; J: TRBJ2-4; DNA: TGTGCCAGTAGTATAACCGGGACATCCGAAGCCAAAAACATTCAGTACTTC; CDR3: CASSITGTSEAKNIQYF
V: TRBV30; size: .; length: 16; D: TRBD1; J: TRBJ1-1; DNA: TGTGCCTGGAGACCCCGCAGGGGGCTGTTGAGCACTGAAGCTTTCTTT; CDR3: CAWRPRRGLLSTEAFF
V: TRBV28; size: .; length: 14; D: .; J: TRBJ1-1; DNA: TGTGCCAGCAGTTTCATAGGGCAGCGGGCTGAAGCTTTCTTT; CDR3: CASSFIGQRAEAFF
V: TRBV7-2; size: .; length: 11; D: .; J: TRBJ2-1; DNA: TGTGCCAGCAGCTTCAGCGGTGAGCAGTTCTTC; CDR3: CASSFSGEQFF
V: TRBV30; size: once; length: 15; D: TRBD2; J: TRBJ2-5; DNA: TGTGCCTGGAGTATCGGACTAGCGGGAGTTCAGGAGCAGTACTTC; CDR3: CAWSIGLAGVQEQYF
V: TRBV28; size: .; length: 15; D: TRBD1; J: TRBJ1-2; DNA: TGTGCCAGCACTTTCCAGGGGGGAGGCTCCTATGGCTACACCTTC; CDR3: CASTFQGGGSYGYTF
V: TRBV12-5; size: once; length: 13; D: .; J: TRBJ2-2; DNA: TGTGCTAGTGGTTTGGCCTCCTTCCGGGAGCTGTTTTTT; CDR3: CASGLASFRELFF
V: TRBV2; size: .; length: 15; D: TRBD1; J: TRBJ2-1; DNA: TGTGCCAGCAGCGAAACCAGAACAGGGGACAATGAGCAGTTCTTC; CDR3: CASSETRTGDNEQFF
V: TRBV28; size: .; length: 17; D: TRBD1; J: TRBJ1-5; DNA: TGTGCCAGCAGTCTCACAGGGGGCCAGGGTGGCAATCAGCCCCAGCATTTT; CDR3: CASSLTGGQGGNQPQHF
V: TRBV6-6; size: .; length: 14; D: TRBD1; J: TRBJ2-1; DNA: TGTGCCAGCAGTCCTACAGGGGGATTAAATGAGCAGTTCTTC; CDR3: CASSPTGGLNEQFF
V: TRBV7-9; size: once; length: 15; D: .; J: TRBJ1-1; DNA: TGTGCCAGCAGCTTGGAGAGGGTAGCGTACGCTGAAGCTTTCTTT; CDR3: CASSLERVAYAEAFF
V: TRBV28; size: .; length: 16; D: TRBD1; J: TRBJ1-2; DNA: TGTGCCAGCCTTTCCACCGGGACAGAAAACCACTATGGCTACACCTTC; CDR3: CASLSTGTENHYGYTF
V: TRBV28; size: .; length: 14; D: TRBD1; J: TRBJ1-5; DNA: TGTGCCAGCAGGAGGACAGGGGTCAATCAGCCCCAGCATTTT; CDR3: CASRRTGVNQPQHF
V: TRBV19; size: .; length: 13; D: .; J: TRBJ2-7; DNA: TGTGCCAGTACCGGGACTGCGTCCTACGAGCAGTACTTC; CDR3: CASTGTASYEQYF
V: TRBV18; size: .; length: 15; D: .; J: TRBJ2-7; DNA: TGTGCCAGCTCACCCGTGGCAGGGAATCGGAACGAGCAGTACTTC; CDR3: CASSPVAGNRNEQYF
V: TRBV28; size: .; length: 17; D: TRBD1; J: TRBJ1-5; DNA: TGTGCCAGCAGTAGGGACAGGGGTCGGTATAGCAATCAGCCCCAGCATTTT; CDR3: CASSRDRGRYSNQPQHF
V: TRBV7-8; size: .; length: 15; D: TRBD1; J: TRBJ2-7; DNA: TGTGCCAGCAGCTTAGCGGACAGGGTGGTCTACGAGCAGTACTTC; CDR3: CASSLADRVVYEQYF
V: TRBV5-6; size: few; length: 15; D: TRBD2; J: TRBJ2-4; DNA: TGTGCCAGCAGCTTGGGGACTAGCGGGAGAGGCATTCAGTACTTC; CDR3: CASSLGTSGRGIQYF
V: TRBV19; size: .; length: 16; D: TRBD1; J: TRBJ2-7; DNA: TGTGCCAGTAGTTTCGGCATCGTGACAGGGGGCTACGAGCAGTACTTC; CDR3: CASSFGIVTGGYEQYF
V: TRBV7-2; size: few; length: 14; D: .; J: TRBJ2-1; DNA: TGTGCCAGCAGCCGAGGTGGGGCTCAGAATGAGCAGTTCTTC; CDR3: CASSRGGAQNEQFF
V: TRBV5-1; size: .; length: 18; D: .; J: TRBJ2-4; DNA: TGCGCCAGCAGCTTGCAGCCAGGGAAGAGTGAAACCAAAAACATTCAGTACTTC; CDR3: CASSLQPGKSETKNIQYF
V: TRBV7-2; size: .; length: 16; D: .; J: TRBJ2-3; DNA: TGTGCCAGCAGCAATAGGAGGGGGGGAAGCACAGATACGCAGTATTTT; CDR3: CASSNRRGGSTDTQYF
V: TRBV10-2; size: .; length: 14; D: .; J: TRBJ1-3; DNA: TGCGCCAGCAGTCAACAGGGATCTGGAAACACCATATATTTT; CDR3: CASSQQGSGNTIYF
V: TRBV4-2; size: .; length: 15; D: TRBD2; J: TRBJ2-7; DNA: TGTGCCAGCAGCCAAGATTTACTAGCGGCATACGAGCAGTACTTC; CDR3: CASSQDLLAAYEQYF
V: TRBV5-1; size: .; length: 16; D: TRBD2; J: TRBJ2-3; DNA: TGCGCCAGCAGCTTGGCCGGGAGGGTTAGCTCAGATACGCAGTATTTT; CDR3: CASSLAGRVSSDTQYF
V: TRBV6-5; size: once; length: 14; D: .; J: TRBJ2-7; DNA: TGTGCCAGCAGCCCTCGGAGGGGTAGCTACGAGCAGTACTTC; CDR3: CASSPRRGSYEQYF
V: TRBV25-1; size: .; length: 18; D: TRBD1; J: TRBJ2-4; DNA: TGTGCCAGCAGTGAATCCCCAGGACAGGGGGCTCTTAGGGACATTCAGTACTTC; CDR3: CASSESPGQGALRDIQYF
V: TRBV18; size: .; length: 15; D: TRBD2; J: TRBJ2-7; DNA: TGTGCCAGCTCACCGGCCGGGACTAGCGGTTACGAGCAGTACTTC; CDR3: CASSPAGTSGYEQYF
V: TRBV29-1; size: .; length: 15; D: .; J: TRBJ2-1; DNA: TGCAGCGCCAATGCAAGGGCAGGGTATCAGTTTGAGCAGTTCTTC; CDR3: CSANARAGYQFEQFF
V: TRBV5-1; size: .; length: 14; D: TRBD2; J: TRBJ2-1; DNA: TGCGCCAGCAGCATACGGGACTACTACAATAAGCAGTTCTTC; CDR3: CASSIRDYYNKQFF
V: TRBV5-5; size: .; length: 16; D: TRBD2; J: TRBJ2-2; DNA: TGTGCCAGCAGCTTCCGCGCGGGAGGGCCTGTCGGGGAGCTGTTTTTT; CDR3: CASSFRAGGPVGELFF
V: TRBV25-1; size: .; length: 13; D: .; J: TRBJ2-5; DNA: TGTGCCAGCAGTCAAAGAGGGGGAGAGACCCAGTACTTC; CDR3: CASSQRGGETQYF
V: TRBV5-6; size: .; length: 16; D: .; J: TRBJ2-2; DNA: TGTGCCAGCAGCGACGGAGATCCTGTAAACACCGGGGAGCTGTTTTTT; CDR3: CASSDGDPVNTGELFF
V: TRBV5-4; size: .; length: 20; D: .; J: TRBJ2-5; DNA: TGTGCCAGCACCTTTCGGTGGGGGTCGAGACTAGGCGTCGCTCAAGAGACCCAGTACTTC; CDR3: CASTFRWGSRLGVAQETQYF
V: TRBV28; size: .; length: 15; D: TRBD1; J: TRBJ2-1; DNA: TGTGCCAGCAGTCGGTCCGGGACAGGGTCCAATGAGCAGTTCTTC; CDR3: CASSRSGTGSNEQFF
V: TRBV28; size: once; length: 11; D: .; J: TRBJ2-2; DNA: TGTGCGGCGGGTCTCACCGGGGAGCTGTTTTTT; CDR3: CAAGLTGELFF
V: TRBV7-9; size: .; length: 12; D: .; J: TRBJ2-7; DNA: TGTGCCAGCAGCTTGGGGAGTATCGAGCAGTACTTC; CDR3: CASSLGSIEQYF
V: TRBV6-1; size: few; length: 15; D: .; J: TRBJ1-4; DNA: TGTGCCAGCAGTGAATTTGACAGGCGAAATGAAAAACTGTTTTTT; CDR3: CASSEFDRRNEKLFF
V: TRBV6-5; size: few; length: 14; D: TRBD2; J: TRBJ2-7; DNA: TGTGCCAGCAGTTACGGGACTAGCTCACTCGAGCAGTACTTC; CDR3: CASSYGTSSLEQYF
V: TRBV18; size: .; length: 12; D: .; J: TRBJ2-5; DNA: TGTGCCAGCTCACCGCGTCAAGAGACCCAGTACTTC; CDR3: CASSPRQETQYF
V: TRBV5-4; size: few; length: 17; D: TRBD2; J: TRBJ2-5; DNA: TGTGCCAGCAGCTTGGGCCCAACTAGCGGACATCAAGAGACCCAGTACTTC; CDR3: CASSLGPTSGHQETQYF
V: TRBV5-1; size: .; length: 14; D: .; J: TRBJ2-7; DNA: TGCGCCAGCGGGTGGACAGCGTCGTCCTACGAGCAGTACTTC; CDR3: CASGWTASSYEQYF
V: TRBV7-9; size: few; length: 12; D: .; J: TRBJ2-7; DNA: TGTGCCAGCAGCCCCTCGTCCTACGAGCAGTACTTC; CDR3: CASSPSSYEQYF
V: TRBV5-5; size: .; length: 16; D: TRBD1; J: TRBJ2-7; DNA: TGTGCCAGCAGCCCCAGTTGGACAGGGGTGACCTACAAGCAGTACTTC; CDR3: CASSPSWTGVTYKQYF
V: TRBV29-1; size: .; length: 12; D: .; J: TRBJ1-1; DNA: TGCACCACACTAAGCGGGGCAACTGAAGCTTTCTTT; CDR3: CTTLSGATEAFF
V: TRBV28; size: .; length: 15; D: TRBD2; J: TRBJ2-7; DNA: TGTGCCAGCAGTTTAGCCGCGGGAGGGCCCTACGAGCAGTACTTC; CDR3: CASSLAAGGPYEQYF
V: TRBV7-2; size: once; length: 14; D: TRBD2; J: TRBJ2-7; DNA: TGTGCCAGCAGCTTACGAGCGGGAGAGGGAGAGCAGTACTTC; CDR3: CASSLRAGEGEQYF
V: TRBV5-5; size: .; length: 11; D: .; J: TRBJ2-7; DNA: TGTGCCAGCAGCCTAACCTACGAGCAGTACTTC; CDR3: CASSLTYEQYF
V: TRBV6-5; size: .; length: 15; D: TRBD1; J: TRBJ2-3; DNA: TGTGCCAGCAGTAGGGGGACAGCTAGCACAGATACGCAGTATTTT; CDR3: CASSRGTASTDTQYF
V: TRBV12-5; size: .; length: 13; D: .; J: TRBJ2-3; DNA: TGTGCTAGTGGTTTGATACACACAGATACGCAGTATTTT; CDR3: CASGLIHTDTQYF
V: TRBV27; size: .; length: 15; D: .; J: TRBJ2-5; DNA: TGTGCCAGCAGTCCCTACCCCCGGGGGAGAGAGACCCAGTACTTC; CDR3: CASSPYPRGRETQYF